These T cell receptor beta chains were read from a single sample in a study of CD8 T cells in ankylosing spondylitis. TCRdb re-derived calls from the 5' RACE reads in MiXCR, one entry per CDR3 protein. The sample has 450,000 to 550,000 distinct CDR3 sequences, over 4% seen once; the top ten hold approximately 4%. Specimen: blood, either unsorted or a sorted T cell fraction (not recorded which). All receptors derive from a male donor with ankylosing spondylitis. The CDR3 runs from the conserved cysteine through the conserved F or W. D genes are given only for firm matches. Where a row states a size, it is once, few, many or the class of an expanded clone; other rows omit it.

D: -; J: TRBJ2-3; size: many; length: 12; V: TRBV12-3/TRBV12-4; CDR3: CASQQNTDTQYF; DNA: TGTGCCAGCCAACAGAACACAGATACGCAGTATTTT
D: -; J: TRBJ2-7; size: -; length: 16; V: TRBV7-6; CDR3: CASSRNWAGKNYEQYF; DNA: TGTGCCAGCAGTAGGAACTGGGCGGGCAAGAACTACGAGCAGTACTTC
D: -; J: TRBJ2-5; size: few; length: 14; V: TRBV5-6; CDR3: CASSLDSIQETQYF; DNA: TGTGCCAGCAGCTTGGACAGCATACAAGAGACCCAGTACTTC
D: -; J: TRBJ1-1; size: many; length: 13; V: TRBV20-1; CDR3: CSASPAANTEAFF; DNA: TGCAGTGCTTCCCCCGCGGCGAACACTGAAGCTTTCTTT
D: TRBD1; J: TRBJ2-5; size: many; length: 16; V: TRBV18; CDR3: CASSPRQGSYQETQYF; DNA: TGTGCCAGCTCACCCCGACAGGGATCCTACCAAGAGACCCAGTACTTC
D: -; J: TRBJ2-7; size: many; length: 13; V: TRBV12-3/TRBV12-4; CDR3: CASSLRTIYEQYF; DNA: TGTGCCAGCAGCTTGAGGACTATCTACGAGCAGTACTTC
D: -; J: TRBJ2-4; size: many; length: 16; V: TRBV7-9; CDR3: CASSLGFSVAKNIQYF; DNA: TGTGCCAGCAGCTTAGGGTTCAGCGTAGCCAAAAACATTCAGTACTTC
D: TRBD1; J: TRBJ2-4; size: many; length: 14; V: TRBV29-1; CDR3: CSVQGRAAKNIQYF; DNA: TGCAGCGTACAGGGGAGAGCAGCCAAAAACATTCAGTACTTC
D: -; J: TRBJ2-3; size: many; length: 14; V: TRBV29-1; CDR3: CSVEGRYSTDTQYF; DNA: TGCAGCGTTGAGGGGCGATACAGCACAGATACGCAGTATTTT
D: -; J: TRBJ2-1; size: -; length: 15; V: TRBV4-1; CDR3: CASSQDGRLGNEQFF; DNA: TGCGCCAGCAGCCAAGATGGGAGGCTGGGAAATGAGCAGTTCTTC
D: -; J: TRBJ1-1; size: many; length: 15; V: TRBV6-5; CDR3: CASSYGTRANTEAFF; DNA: TGTGCCAGCAGTTACGGGACAAGGGCGAACACTGAAGCTTTCTTT
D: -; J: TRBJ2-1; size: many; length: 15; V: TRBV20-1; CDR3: CSARDMAGAGNEQFF; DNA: TGCAGTGCTAGAGATATGGCGGGGGCCGGTAATGAGCAGTTCTTC
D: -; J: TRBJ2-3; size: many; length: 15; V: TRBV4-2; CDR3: CASSHRYRGTDTQYF; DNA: TGTGCCAGCAGCCACAGATACAGGGGCACAGATACGCAGTATTTT
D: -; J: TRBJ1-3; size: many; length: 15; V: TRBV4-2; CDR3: CASSLEAFSGNTIYF; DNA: TGTGCCAGCAGCCTTGAAGCCTTCTCTGGAAACACCATATATTTT
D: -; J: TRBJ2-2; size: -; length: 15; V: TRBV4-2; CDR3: CASSQVHLNTGELFF; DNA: TGTGCCAGCAGCCAAGTTCACTTAAACACCGGGGAGCTGTTTTTT
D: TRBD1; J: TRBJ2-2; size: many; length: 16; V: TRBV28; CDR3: CASRIPGTGLPGELFF; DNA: TGTGCCAGCAGAATTCCCGGGACAGGGCTCCCCGGGGAGCTGTTTTTT